The 12 T cell receptor beta chains below all came from one sample that was sequenced in a study of siplizumab effects on memory and regulatory T cells. Clones were read by immunoSEQ multiplex PCR, and TCRdb kept only the in-frame ones, dropping some. The table includes under 140,000 clones, roughly 89% detected once. The specimen was CD4+ T cells sorted from blood. The receptors here all came from a human donor in good health.

The chain couples TRBV4-2 to TRBJ1-4, with unresolved D. Germline lookup yields CDR1 LGHNA and CDR2 YNFKEQ. The V gene lost 0 bases and the J gene lost 2 bases, with 16 bases spanning the gap. The CDR3 is 18 amino acids. In nucleotides, the CDR3 is TGTGCCAGCAGCCAAGAGGAAGTCAGGTTGGGGACTAATGAAAAACTGTTTTTT. Protein sequence: CASSQEEVRLGTNEKLFF.

The V gene is TRBV10-1, the J gene TRBJ2-5; maybe TRBD2 (5 bases). The CDR3 runs 14 residues. V was shortened by 0 bases and J by 4 bases, with 9 bases between the two germline ends. Germline CDR1 and CDR2: WNHNN and SYGVQD (reference sequence). The chain's CDR3 is CASSESRLAETQYF. The CDR3 DNA follows: TGCGCCAGCAGTGAGTCCCGGCTAGCAGAGACCCAGTACTTC.

The V call is TRBV4-1, the J call TRBJ2-5; D uncertain. Per germline, CDR1 MGHRA and CDR2 YSYEKL. The CDR3 spans 14 residues. The V end lost 5 bases, the J end lost 1 base, and 11 bases lay between the germline ends. DNA for the CDR3: TGCGCCAGCAGCAAAACAGAGCTCCAAGAGACCCAGTACTTC. Translation: CASSKTELQETQYF.

The V call is TRBV19, the J call TRBJ1-2; 7 nucleotides align to TRBD1. The CDR3 is made up of 13 amino acids. Germline loops: CDR1 LNHDA, CDR2 SQIVND (reference sequence). V dropped 5 bases and J dropped 6; count of bases not matched to a gene: 6. CDR3 nucleotide sequence: TGTGCCAGTAGTCTGTATCAGGGGGATGGCTACACCTTC. Amino acid sequence: CASSLYQGDGYTF.

This chain uses TRBV18 with TRBJ2-3, with 7 bases identical to TRBD2. Trimming at V came to 6 bases and at J to 1 base, leaving 7 bases not matched to a gene. Germline loops: CDR1 KGHSH, CDR2 LQKENI. This CDR3 has 15 amino acids. As DNA, the CDR3 is TGTGCCAGCTCTCCGACTAGCCGAGGCACAGATACGCAGTATTTT. Encoded protein: CASSPTSRGTDTQYF.

V usage is TRBV18 and J usage is TRBJ2-3; D remains ambiguous. The CDR3 extends over 13 amino acids. V was pared by 2 bases and J by 2 bases, with 5 bases between. Germline loops: CDR1 KGHSH, CDR2 LQKENI. CDR3 DNA sequence: TGTGCCAGCTCACCAATGACCACAGATACGCAGTATTTT. It translates to CASSPMTTDTQYF.

This CDR3 is CASQGTSGGSEFF. In DNA form, the CDR3 reads TGTGCCAGCCAGGGGACTAGCGGGGGGTCGGAGTTCTTC. The chain combines TRBV2 with TRBJ2-1, with 15 bases aligning to TRBD2. Losses at the gene ends were 8 bases for V and 14 bases for J; bases not matched to a gene: 7. CDR1 is SNHLY, CDR2 FYNNEI, per germline. The length of the CDR3 is 13 residues.

The rearrangement links TRBV5-1 to TRBJ1-4; 9 bases are shared with TRBD1. The CDR3 consists of 17 residues. The trim removed 4 bases at V and 3 bases at J, leaving 10 bases unmatched. CDR1 and CDR2 from the germline V gene are SGHRS and YFSETQ. The CDR3 loop is CASSEAPGQGSNEKLFF. The CDR3 nucleotides read TGCGCCAGCAGCGAAGCACCGGGACAGGGATCTAATGAAAAACTGTTTTTT.

The V call is TRBV7-9, the J call TRBJ1-2, with no clear D. Germline V gene lookup returns CDR1 SEHNR and CDR2 FQNEAQ (reference sequence). This CDR3 region has 15 residues. V was cut by 5 bases and J by 4 bases, with 17 bases left in between. The CDR3: CASSLDINLLYGYTF. In DNA, the CDR3 is TGTGCCAGCAGCCTAGATATAAACCTCCTCTATGGCTACACCTTC.

The count of this clone is one. This chain links TRBV25-1 with TRBJ2-7; weak D call: TRBD2 (6 bases). Germline CDR1 is MGHDK and CDR2 is SYGVNS. The CDR3 totals 14 residues. V lost 5 bases and J lost 5, with 16 bases in between. Here the CDR3 DNA reads TGTGCCAGCAGTATATCTGGGGGGACGGACGAGCAGTACTTC. Encoded protein: CASSISGGTDEQYF.

The chain couples TRBV5-1 to TRBJ2-6, with no clear D. The V gene lost 0 bases and the J gene lost 2 bases, with 9 bases spanning the gap. The CDR3 runs to 16 residues. Germline CDR1 and CDR2: SGHRS and YFSETQ. CDR3: CASSLEGYTGANVLTF. In nucleotides, the CDR3 is TGCGCCAGCAGCTTGGAGGGATACACTGGGGCCAACGTCCTGACTTTC. Together with reference TRBV5-1 and TRBJ2-6, the CDR3 gives the full variable domain: KAGVTQTPRYLIKTRGQQVTLSCSPISGHRSVSWYQQTPGQGLQFLFEYFSETQRNKGNFPGRFSGRQFSNSRSEMNVSTLELGDSALYLCASSLEGYTGANVLTFGAGSRLTVL.

The J gene is TRBJ2-7, the V gene TRBV27; D remains unclear. Trimming stripped 10 bases from V and 0 bases from J, with 13 bases between. This CDR3 spans 13 amino acids. Germline CDR1 reads MNHEY; CDR2 reads SMNVEV (reference sequence). In DNA form, the CDR3 reads TGTGCCACCTCAAGACGGAACTCCTACGAGCAGTACTTC. Its translation: CATSRRNSYEQYF.